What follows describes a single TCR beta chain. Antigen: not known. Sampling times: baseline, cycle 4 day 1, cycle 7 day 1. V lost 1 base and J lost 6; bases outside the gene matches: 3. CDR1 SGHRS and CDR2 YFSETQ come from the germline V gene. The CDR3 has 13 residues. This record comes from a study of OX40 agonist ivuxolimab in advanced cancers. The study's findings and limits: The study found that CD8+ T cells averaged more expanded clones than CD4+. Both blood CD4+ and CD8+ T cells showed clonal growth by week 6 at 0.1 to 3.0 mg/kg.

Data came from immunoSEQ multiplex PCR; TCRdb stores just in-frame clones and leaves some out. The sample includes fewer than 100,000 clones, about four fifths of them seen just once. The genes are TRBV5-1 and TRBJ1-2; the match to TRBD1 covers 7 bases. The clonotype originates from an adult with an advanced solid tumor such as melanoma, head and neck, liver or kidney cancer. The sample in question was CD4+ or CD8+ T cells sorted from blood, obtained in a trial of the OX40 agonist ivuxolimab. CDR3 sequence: CASSLRQGDGYTF. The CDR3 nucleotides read TGCGCCAGCAGCTTGAGACAGGGAGATGGCTACACCTTC.